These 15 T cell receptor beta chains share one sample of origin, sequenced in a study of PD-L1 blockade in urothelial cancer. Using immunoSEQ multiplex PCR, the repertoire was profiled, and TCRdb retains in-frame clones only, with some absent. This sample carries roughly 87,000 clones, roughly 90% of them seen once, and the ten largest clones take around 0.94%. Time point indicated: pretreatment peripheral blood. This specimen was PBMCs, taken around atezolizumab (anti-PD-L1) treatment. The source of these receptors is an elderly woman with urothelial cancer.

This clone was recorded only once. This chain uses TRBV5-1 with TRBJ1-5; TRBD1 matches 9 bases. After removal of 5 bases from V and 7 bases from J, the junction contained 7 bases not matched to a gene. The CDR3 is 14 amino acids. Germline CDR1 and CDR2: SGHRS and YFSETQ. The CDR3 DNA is TGCGCCAGCAGGGAAAGGACAGGGGTCCAGCCCCAGCATTTT. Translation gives CASRERTGVQPQHF.

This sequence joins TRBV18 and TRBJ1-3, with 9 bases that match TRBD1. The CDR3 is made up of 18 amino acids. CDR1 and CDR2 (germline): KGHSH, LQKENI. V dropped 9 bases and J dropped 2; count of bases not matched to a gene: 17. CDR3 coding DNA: TGTGCCAGTGACACGACAGGGGGTGTTAGTGCGGCTGGAAACACCATATATTTT. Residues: CASDTTGGVSAAGNTIYF.

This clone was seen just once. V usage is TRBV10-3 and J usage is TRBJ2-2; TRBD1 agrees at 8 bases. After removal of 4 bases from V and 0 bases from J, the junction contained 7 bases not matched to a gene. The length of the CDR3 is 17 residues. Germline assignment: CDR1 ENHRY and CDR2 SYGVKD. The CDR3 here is CAISGGQGLANTGELFF. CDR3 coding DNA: TGTGCCATCAGTGGTGGACAGGGCCTCGCGAACACCGGGGAGCTGTTTTTT.

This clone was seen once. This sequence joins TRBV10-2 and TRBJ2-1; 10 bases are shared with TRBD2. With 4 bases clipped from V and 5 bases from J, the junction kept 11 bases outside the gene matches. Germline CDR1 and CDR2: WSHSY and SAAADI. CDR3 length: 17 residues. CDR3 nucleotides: TGCGCCAGCAGTGGGGGGACTAGCGCGAAGGTTCACAATGAGCAGTTCTTC. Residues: CASSGGTSAKVHNEQFF.

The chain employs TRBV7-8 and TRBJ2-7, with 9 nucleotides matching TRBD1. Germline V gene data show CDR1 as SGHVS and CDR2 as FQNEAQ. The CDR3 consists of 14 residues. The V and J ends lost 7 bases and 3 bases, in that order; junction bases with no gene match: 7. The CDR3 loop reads CASNRRTGVYEQYF. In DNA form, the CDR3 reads TGTGCCAGCAACAGACGGACAGGGGTCTACGAGCAGTACTTC.

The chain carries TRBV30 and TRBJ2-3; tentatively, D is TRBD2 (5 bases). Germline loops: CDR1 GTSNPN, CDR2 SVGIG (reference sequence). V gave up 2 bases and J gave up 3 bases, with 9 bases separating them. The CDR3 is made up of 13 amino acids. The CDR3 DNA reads TGTGCCTGGAGTAGGACTGGTACAGATACGCAGTATTTT. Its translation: CAWSRTGTDTQYF. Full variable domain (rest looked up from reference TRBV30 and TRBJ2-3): SQTIHQWPATLVQPVGSPLSLECTVEGTSNPNLYWYRQAAGRGLQLLFYSVGIGQISSEVPQNLSASRPQDRQFILSSKKLLLSDSGFYLCAWSRTGTDTQYFGPGTRLTVL.

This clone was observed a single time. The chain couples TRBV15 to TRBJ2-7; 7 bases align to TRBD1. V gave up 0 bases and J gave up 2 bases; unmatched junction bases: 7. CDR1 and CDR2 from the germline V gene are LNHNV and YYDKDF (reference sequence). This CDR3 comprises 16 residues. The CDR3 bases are TGTGCCACCAGCAGAGATGTCACAGGGGCGACCTACGAGCAGTACTTC. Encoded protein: CATSRDVTGATYEQYF.

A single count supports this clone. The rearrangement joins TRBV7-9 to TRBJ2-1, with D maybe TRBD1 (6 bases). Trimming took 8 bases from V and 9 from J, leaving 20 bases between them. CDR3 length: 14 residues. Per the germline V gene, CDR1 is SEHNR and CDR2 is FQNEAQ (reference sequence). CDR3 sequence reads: CASHQGPGVGEQFF. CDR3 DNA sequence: TGTGCCAGCCACCAGGGGCCCGGGGTGGGTGAGCAGTTCTTC.

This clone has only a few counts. DNA for the CDR3: TGCGCCAGCAGCTTTTTTGACAGGGGGGACAATGAGCAGTTCTTC. The encoded protein is CASSFFDRGDNEQFF. The chain has TRBV5-1 and TRBJ2-1, with 9 nucleotides matching TRBD1. V shed 2 bases, J shed 5 bases, and the junction held 5 bases outside the gene matches. This CDR3 region has 15 residues. Germline assignment: CDR1 SGHRS and CDR2 YFSETQ.

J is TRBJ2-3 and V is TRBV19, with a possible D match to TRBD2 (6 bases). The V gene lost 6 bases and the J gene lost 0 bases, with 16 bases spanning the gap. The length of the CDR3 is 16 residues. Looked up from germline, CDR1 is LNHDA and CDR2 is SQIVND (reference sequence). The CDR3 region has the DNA TGTGCCAGTAGCGTTCGCACCGGGACTAGCACAGATACGCAGTATTTT. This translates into CASSVRTGTSTDTQYF.

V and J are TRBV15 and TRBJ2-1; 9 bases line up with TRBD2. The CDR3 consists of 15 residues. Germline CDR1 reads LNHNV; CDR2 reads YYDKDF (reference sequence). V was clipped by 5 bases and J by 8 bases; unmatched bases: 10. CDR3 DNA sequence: TGTGCCACCAGCCACTCGGCTAGCGGGATAGATGAGCAGTTCTTC. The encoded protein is CATSHSASGIDEQFF.

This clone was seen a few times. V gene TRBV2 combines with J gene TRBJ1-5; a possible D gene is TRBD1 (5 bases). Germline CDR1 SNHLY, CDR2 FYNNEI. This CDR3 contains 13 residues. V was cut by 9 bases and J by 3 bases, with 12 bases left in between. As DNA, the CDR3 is TGTGCCAGTCGTGGGGGGACCAATCAGCCCCAGCATTTT. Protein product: CASRGGTNQPQHF.

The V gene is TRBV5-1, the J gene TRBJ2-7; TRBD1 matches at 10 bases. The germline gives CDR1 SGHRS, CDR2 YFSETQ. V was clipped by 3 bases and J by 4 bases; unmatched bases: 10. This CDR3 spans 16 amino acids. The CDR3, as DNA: TGCGCCAGCAGCTCTACCCGGGACAGGGGATCGTACGAGCAGTACTTC. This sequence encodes CASSSTRDRGSYEQYF. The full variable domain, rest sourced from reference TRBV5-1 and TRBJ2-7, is KAGVTQTPRYLIKTRGQQVTLSCSPISGHRSVSWYQQTPGQGLQFLFEYFSETQRNKGNFPGRFSGRQFSNSRSEMNVSTLELGDSALYLCASSSTRDRGSYEQYFGPGTRLTVT.

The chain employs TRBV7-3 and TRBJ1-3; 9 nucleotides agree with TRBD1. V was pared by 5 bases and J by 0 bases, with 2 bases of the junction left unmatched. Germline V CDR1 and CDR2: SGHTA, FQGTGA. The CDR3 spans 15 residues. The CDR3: CASSLTGGSGNTIYF. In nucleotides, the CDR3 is TGTGCCAGCAGCCTGACAGGGGGCTCTGGAAACACCATATATTTT.

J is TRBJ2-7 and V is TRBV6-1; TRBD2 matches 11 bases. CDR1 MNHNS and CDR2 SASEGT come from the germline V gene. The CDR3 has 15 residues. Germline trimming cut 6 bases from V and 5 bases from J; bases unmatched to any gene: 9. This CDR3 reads CASSGIAGGSHEQYF. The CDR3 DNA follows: TGTGCCAGCAGCGGAATAGCGGGAGGGTCCCACGAGCAGTACTTC.